This entry lists 25 T cell receptor beta chains sequenced from one sample in a study of blood T cell repertoires in COVID-19. Using immunoSEQ multiplex PCR, the repertoire was profiled, and TCRdb retains in-frame clones only, with some absent. The sample contains roughly 160,000 clones, 85% to 90% of which appear only once. The sequenced sample consisted of peripheral blood. Receptors were obtained from a woman of 80 years or more with COVID-19, enrolled during active disease.

The rearrangement joins TRBV11-2 to TRBJ1-5; D might be TRBD1 (5 bases). V gave up 1 base and J gave up 1 base, with 8 bases separating them. The CDR3 is 15 residues long. Germline-derived CDR1 and CDR2 are SGHAT and FQNNGV. The DNA for the CDR3 is TGTGCCAGCAGCTTAGTTGGGGGGAGCAATCAGCCCCAGCATTTT. Translation gives CASSLVGGSNQPQHF.

This rearrangement joins TRBV2 to TRBJ2-1; 8 positions match TRBD1. Looked up from germline, CDR1 is SNHLY and CDR2 is FYNNEI. The CDR3 covers 14 residues. V shed 9 bases and J 5 bases; nucleotides not matched to a gene: 9. The chain's CDR3 is CASVLGQGNNEQFF. CDR3 sequence (DNA): TGTGCCAGTGTATTAGGACAGGGTAACAATGAGCAGTTCTTC.

This clone was counted a single time. The V call is TRBV9, the J call TRBJ2-3; 13 bases agree with TRBD2. CDR1 and CDR2 (germline): SGDLS, YYNGEE. The ends lost 4 bases at V and 2 bases at J; junction bases unmatched: 4. The CDR3 sequence is 16 residues long. In nucleotides, the CDR3 is TGTGCCAGCAGCTTAGGACTAGCGGGGGCCACAGATACGCAGTATTTT. This sequence encodes CASSLGLAGATDTQYF. The complete variable domain, with remaining parts taken from reference TRBV9 and TRBJ2-3, reads DSGVTQTPKHLITATGQRVTLRCSPRSGDLSVYWYQQSLDQGLQFLIQYYNGEERAKGNILERFSAQQFPDLHSELNLSSLELGDSALYFCASSLGLAGATDTQYFGPGTRLTVL.

Here the CDR3 reads CASSFVLSGNTIYF. In nucleotides, the CDR3 is TGTGCCAGCAGCTTTGTCCTCTCTGGAAACACCATATATTTT. This chain joins TRBV11-2 and TRBJ1-3, with D unresolved. Germline V gives CDR1 SGHAT, CDR2 FQNNGV. The CDR3 runs 14 residues. V gave up 3 bases and J gave up 0 bases, with 6 bases separating them.

V gene TRBV3-1 (or the pseudogene TRBV3-2) combines with J gene TRBJ1-1; D call uncertain. V shed 0 bases and J shed 7 bases, with 12 bases lying between them. The CDR3 length is 14 residues. Germline V lookup: CDR1 LGHDT, CDR2 YNNKEL (reference sequence). The CDR3 region is CASSQEVLYSEAFF. The DNA of the CDR3 is TGTGCCAGCAGCCAAGAAGTCCTTTACAGTGAAGCTTTCTTT.

Note on this clone: Sequence at one end of the junction differs from germline and may be a read error. V and J are TRBV6-6 and TRBJ2-7, with a weak D call TRBD2 (6 bases). Germline V gene lookup returns CDR1 MNHNY and CDR2 SVGAGI (reference sequence). The CDR3 is made up of 13 amino acids. CDR3 residues: CASSYGGSGETVF. Here the CDR3 DNA reads TGTGCCAGCAGTTACGGGGGGTCGGGTGAGACGGTCTTC.

In nucleotides, the CDR3 is TGTGCCAGCAGCCACAGACAGGGGGCTGGCACAGATACGCAGTATTTT. Encoded protein: CASSHRQGAGTDTQYF. The chain uses TRBV5-4 and TRBJ2-3; 10 bases agree with TRBD1. The V gene's germline CDR1 is SGHNT and CDR2 YYREEE (reference sequence). V was clipped by 4 bases and J by 1 base; unmatched bases: 6. This CDR3 contains 16 residues.

The chain carries TRBV4-3 and TRBJ1-1; TRBD1 is a possible D gene (6 bases). CDR1 is LGHNA, CDR2 YSLEER, per germline. CDR3 length: 14 amino acids. V was cut by 2 bases and J by 0 bases, with 7 bases left in between. This chain's CDR3 is CASSQQGMNTEAFF. CDR3 nucleotides: TGCGCCAGCAGCCAACAGGGGATGAACACTGAAGCTTTCTTT.

Comments on this clone: The same CDR3 also results from other DNA sequences found in this sample. The V and J genes are TRBV3-1 (or the pseudogene TRBV3-2) and TRBJ2-1; 12 nucleotides agree with TRBD2. Germline trimming cut 0 bases from V and 6 bases from J; bases unmatched to any gene: 3. Germline lookup yields CDR1 LGHDT and CDR2 YNNKEL (reference sequence). The CDR3 consists of 16 residues. The CDR3 DNA reads as TGTGCCAGCAGCCAAGAAAGACTAGCGGGGGTCAATGAGCAGTTCTTC. Translated: CASSQERLAGVNEQFF.

As concerns this clone: The CDR3 end shows no conserved phenylalanine or tryptophan, and so a read error is likely. Because the CDR3's place on the DNA is in doubt, the DNA is left out and the CDR3 is given as listed by TCRdb. The chain couples TRBV18 to TRBJ1-6; the table's D call, TRBD1, was not checked against the DNA. The CDR3 is 13 residues long, counting both termini. Germline CDR1 is KGHSH and CDR2 is LQKENI. This CDR3 is CASSPPPGQVARI.

This clone showed up just a few times. The rearrangement uses TRBV6-6 and TRBJ1-4, with 10 bases matching TRBD1. Germline-derived CDR1 and CDR2 are MNHNY and SVGAGI (reference sequence). The length of the CDR3 is 15 residues. V lost 1 base and J lost 10; bases outside the gene matches: 6. CDR3 in amino acids: CASSYLTGGAAKLFF. CDR3 sequence (DNA): TGTGCCAGCAGTTACTTGACAGGGGGCGCTGCAAAACTGTTTTTT.

The chain recombines TRBV19 with TRBJ2-1; 11 nucleotides agree with TRBD2. Germline lookup yields CDR1 LNHDA and CDR2 SQIVND (reference sequence). This CDR3 has 17 amino acids. Trimming took 0 bases from V and 4 from J; bases not matched to a gene: 5. Written as DNA, the CDR3 is TGTGCCAGTAGTATAGATTTGGGGACTAGCGGTTACAATGAGCAGTTCTTC. It specifies CASSIDLGTSGYNEQFF.

This clone is termed medium-sized. The rearrangement links TRBV6-4 to TRBJ2-3, with D possibly matching TRBD2 (5 bases). Germline V gives CDR1 MRHNA, CDR2 SNTAGT. V was clipped by 3 bases and J by 0 bases, with 7 bases between them. This CDR3 has 14 residues. CDR3 nucleotides: TGTGCCAGCAGTGAACGCGGGAGCACAGATACGCAGTATTTT. Translated, it gives CASSERGSTDTQYF.

The rearrangement links TRBV6-2 or TRBV6-3 to TRBJ2-1, with TRBD2 identical over 12 bases. CDR1 is MNHEY, CDR2 SVGEGT, per germline. V trimming: 6 bases; J trimming: 4 bases; junction bases outside the gene matches: 16. The CDR3 is 19 residues long. Written as DNA, the CDR3 is TGTGCCAGCAGCCACGGGGGACGGACTAGCGGGGCCCCATACAATGAGCAGTTCTTC. This encodes CASSHGGRTSGAPYNEQFF.

The V gene is TRBV27, the J gene TRBJ1-1; D unclear. There are 14 residues in the CDR3. Trimming stripped 4 bases from V and 1 base from J, with 10 bases between. Germline V gene data show CDR1 as MNHEY and CDR2 as SMNVEV (reference sequence). The CDR3 region is CASSSVDWNTEAFF. As DNA, the CDR3 is TGTGCCAGCAGTTCTGTAGATTGGAACACTGAAGCTTTCTTT.

This chain joins TRBV4-3 and TRBJ2-1, with 10 bases fitting TRBD2. Losses at the gene ends were 2 bases for V and 10 bases for J; bases not matched to a gene: 5. This CDR3 spans 14 amino acids. Germline CDR1 reads LGHNA; CDR2 reads YSLEER. The CDR3 spells CASSQLAGEVEQFF. For the CDR3, the DNA is TGCGCCAGCAGCCAACTAGCGGGAGAGGTAGAGCAGTTCTTC.

The V and J genes are TRBV6-2 or TRBV6-3 and TRBJ2-7; 8 bases align to TRBD1. The junction had 16 bases not matched to a gene; V was cut back by 0 bases and J by 3 bases. CDR1 and CDR2 from the germline V gene are MNHEY and SVGEGT. The CDR3 consists of 19 residues. DNA of the CDR3: TGTGCCAGCAGTTACTCTTTGGGTTTCGGTACAGGGGGACACTACGAGCAGTACTTC. This sequence encodes CASSYSLGFGTGGHYEQYF.

This chain uses TRBV14 with TRBJ1-6; D is uncertain. Trimming left V 2 bases short and J 11 bases short, with 16 bases between. Germline V CDR1 and CDR2: SGHDN, FVKESK. This CDR3 spans 15 amino acids. The CDR3 is CASSQRARGGAPLHF. CDR3 DNA: TGTGCCAGCAGCCAAAGGGCGCGGGGTGGGGCACCCCTCCACTTT.

This chain connects TRBV27 to TRBJ1-6; no reliable D call. This CDR3 has 17 amino acids. The germline V gene encodes CDR1 MNHEY and CDR2 SMNVEV (reference sequence). The germline V and J ends were trimmed by 2 bases and 5 bases, with 16 bases remaining between them. In DNA form, the CDR3 reads TGTGCCAGCAGTTTACGGGTCGCGGGCACCAATAATTCACCCCTCCACTTT. This gives the protein CASSLRVAGTNNSPLHF.

The chain links TRBV3-1 (or the pseudogene TRBV3-2) to TRBJ2-1; 7 nucleotides line up with TRBD2. V trimming: 4 bases; J trimming: 5 bases; junction bases outside the gene matches: 2. This CDR3 comprises 13 residues. Looked up from germline, CDR1 is LGHDT and CDR2 is YNNKEL (reference sequence). DNA of the CDR3: TGTGCCAGCAGCCTAGCGGGCCACAATGAGCAGTTCTTC. Translated, it gives CASSLAGHNEQFF.

The J gene is TRBJ2-7, the V gene TRBV3-1 (or the pseudogene TRBV3-2); 10 bases align to TRBD2. The CDR3 has 15 amino acids. Germline CDR1 and CDR2: LGHDT and YNNKEL (reference sequence). V trimming: 4 bases; J trimming: 0 bases; junction bases outside the gene matches: 3. The CDR3 DNA follows: TGTGCCAGCAGCCCCCTAGCGGGAGCCTCCTACGAGCAGTACTTC. Protein sequence: CASSPLAGASYEQYF.

J is TRBJ2-1 and V is TRBV5-1; tentative D call: TRBD1 (5 bases). Per the germline V gene, CDR1 is SGHRS and CDR2 is YFSETQ. The CDR3 is 12 amino acids. Trimming removed 4 bases at V and 5 bases at J, with 7 bases between. CDR3 DNA sequence: TGCGCCAGCAGCGCGACAGACAATGAGCAGTTCTTC. Translated: CASSATDNEQFF.

The chain employs TRBV7-6 and TRBJ2-1; the D gene is possibly TRBD2 (5 bases). Trimming took off 8 bases at V and 12 bases at J, with 23 bases between the two ends. Germline CDR1 and CDR2: SGHVS and FNYEAQ. The CDR3 is 14 amino acids. The CDR3 DNA follows: TGTGCCAGCTCAAAGGCGGCCGGAGGCCATGGGCAGTTCTTC. Encoded protein: CASSKAAGGHGQFF.

The rearrangement uses TRBV6-5 and TRBJ2-1; perhaps TRBD2 as D (5 bases). With 8 bases removed from V and 12 bases from J, the gap between germline ends came to 17 bases. The CDR3 runs to 12 residues. The germline gives CDR1 MNHEY, CDR2 SVGAGI. The CDR3 DNA reads TGTGCCAGCCTCCTAGAGGGTTACCGGCAGTTCTTC. This codes for CASLLEGYRQFF.

The chain combines TRBV2 with TRBJ1-2, with D tentatively TRBD1 (5 bases). Trimming removed 1 base from V and 5 bases from J, with 8 bases in between. The CDR3 contains 13 residues. The V gene's germline CDR1 is SNHLY and CDR2 FYNNEI. CDR3 loop: CASSEETAYGYTF. CDR3 coding DNA: TGTGCCAGCAGTGAAGAGACAGCATATGGCTACACCTTC.